Presented here are 8 T cell receptor beta chains from one specimen sequenced in a study of early T cells in non-severe SARS-CoV-2 infection. MiXCR, applied by TCRdb to the 5' RACE reads, yields one record per CDR3 protein. The table shows under 50,000 distinct CDR3 sequences, with about 5.6% occurring only once. The sequencing sample was made of whole blood. All receptors derive from an adult who was a healthcare worker with PCR-confirmed SARS-CoV-2 infection or an uninfected control (not recorded which).

V usage is TRBV5-1 and J usage is TRBJ2-2; no reliable D call. The germline V and J ends were trimmed by 2 bases and 4 bases, with 9 bases remaining between them. This CDR3 spans 14 amino acids. CDR1 SGHRS and CDR2 YFSETQ come from the germline V gene. This CDR3 reads CASSLGDGTGELFF. Written as DNA, the CDR3 is TGCGCCAGCAGCTTAGGAGACGGCACCGGGGAGCTGTTTTTT.

This clonotype was seen repeatedly, ten times or more. The chain employs TRBV18 and TRBJ1-1, with TRBD1 as a possible D gene (5 bases). This CDR3 is 14 amino acids long. Trimming left V 3 bases short and J 6 bases short, with 14 bases between. The germline CDR1 and CDR2 sequences are KGHSH and LQKENI. The CDR3 region has the DNA TGTGCCAGCTCACCCCCTCTGGCGGGGGCTGAAGCTTTCTTT. Its translation: CASSPPLAGAEAFF.

Ten or more counts support this clonotype. The chain joins TRBV7-6 to TRBJ2-7; D is unresolved. The V end was cut by 3 bases, the J end by 1 base, with 13 bases between. Germline loops: CDR1 SGHVS, CDR2 FNYEAQ. The CDR3 is made up of 15 amino acids. Here the CDR3 DNA reads TGTGCCAGCAGCTTCGCTAATACATATTCCTACGAGCAGTACTTC. Translated: CASSFANTYSYEQYF.

This clonotype has ten or more counts. V usage is TRBV2 and J usage is TRBJ2-2, with 12 bases that match TRBD2. The germline V gene encodes CDR1 SNHLY and CDR2 FYNNEI. The trim removed 7 bases at V and 3 bases at J, leaving 3 bases unmatched. CDR3 size: 15 residues. CDR3 nucleotides: TGTGCCAGCAAAGGACTAGCGGGATACACCGGGGAGCTGTTTTTT. It specifies CASKGLAGYTGELFF.

This clonotype is medium-sized by share. The chain is built from TRBV29-1 and TRBJ2-1; TRBD1 agrees at 8 bases. The germline CDR1 and CDR2 sequences are SQVTM and ANQGSEA. This CDR3 spans 15 amino acids. Trimming at V came to 7 bases and at J to 0 bases, leaving 8 bases not matched to a gene. In DNA form, the CDR3 reads TGCAGCGCATCTTACAGGGGGAGCTCCTACAATGAGCAGTTCTTC. It codes for CSASYRGSSYNEQFF.

This clonotype was seen ten or more times. The chain combines TRBV2 with TRBJ1-5, with D unresolved. V was cut by 2 bases and J by 3 bases, with 11 bases left in between. This CDR3 region has 15 residues. CDR1 and CDR2 from the germline V gene are SNHLY and FYNNEI. CDR3 DNA: TGTGCCAGCAGTGAACTACGGTTCTCCAATCAGCCCCAGCATTTT. Translation gives CASSELRFSNQPQHF.

This clonotype was found many times. The J gene is TRBJ2-1, the V gene TRBV20-1; tentatively, D is TRBD2 (5 bases). This CDR3 spans 15 amino acids. Trimming left V 2 bases short and J 0 bases short, with 11 bases between. CDR1 is DFQATT, CDR2 SNEGSKA, per germline (reference sequence). CDR3 sequence reads: CSARLDYSSYNEQFF. CDR3 nucleotides: TGCAGTGCTAGACTTGACTACAGCTCCTACAATGAGCAGTTCTTC.

This clonotype was detected ten times or more. The chain links TRBV7-9 to TRBJ1-3, with a possible D match to TRBD1 (6 bases). This CDR3 is built from 15 residues. In germline, CDR1 is SEHNR, CDR2 FQNEAQ (reference sequence). V lost 5 bases to trimming and J lost 0 bases, with 11 bases between them. The CDR3 nucleotides are TGTGCCAGCAGCAGACGGGACATCTCTGGAAACACCATATATTTT. This encodes CASSRRDISGNTIYF.